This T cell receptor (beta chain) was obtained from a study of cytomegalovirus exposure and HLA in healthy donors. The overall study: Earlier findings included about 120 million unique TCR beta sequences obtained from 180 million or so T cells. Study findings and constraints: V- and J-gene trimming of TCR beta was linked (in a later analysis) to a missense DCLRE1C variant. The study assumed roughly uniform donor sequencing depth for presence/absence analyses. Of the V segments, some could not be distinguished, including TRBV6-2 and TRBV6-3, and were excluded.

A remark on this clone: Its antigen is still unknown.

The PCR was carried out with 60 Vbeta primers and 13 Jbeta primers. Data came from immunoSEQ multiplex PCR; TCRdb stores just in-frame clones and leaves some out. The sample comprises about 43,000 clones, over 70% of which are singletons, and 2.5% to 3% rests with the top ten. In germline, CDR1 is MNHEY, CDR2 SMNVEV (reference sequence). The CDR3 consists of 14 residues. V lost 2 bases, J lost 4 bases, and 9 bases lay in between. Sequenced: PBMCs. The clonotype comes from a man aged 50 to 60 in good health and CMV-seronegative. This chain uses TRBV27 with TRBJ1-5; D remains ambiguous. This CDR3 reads CASSLGQTNQPQHF. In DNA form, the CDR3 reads TGTGCCAGCAGTTTAGGGCAGACAAATCAGCCCCAGCATTTT.